Following are 23 T cell receptor beta chains from one sample sequenced in a study of cytomegalovirus exposure and HLA in healthy donors. The PCR made use of 60 Vbeta and 13 Jbeta primers. Clones were read by immunoSEQ multiplex PCR, and TCRdb kept only the in-frame ones, dropping some. The sample has about 120,000 clones, about 80% seen once. Sequenced input: PBMCs. These receptors were collected from a woman aged 40-49 years in good health and CMV-seropositive.

V and J are TRBV30 and TRBJ2-7, with 7 positions matching TRBD2. V shed 4 bases and J 6 bases; nucleotides not matched to a gene: 6. Germline values: CDR1 GTSNPN, CDR2 SVGIG (reference sequence). The CDR3 is made up of 12 amino acids. CDR3 sequence (DNA): TGTGCCTGGACGGCGGGGGTGGGCGAGCAGTACTTC. This codes for CAWTAGVGEQYF.

This clone was observed a handful of times. The rearrangement joins TRBV11-2 to TRBJ1-5, with D possibly TRBD1 on 5 matching bases. This CDR3 spans 15 amino acids. The V end was cut by 0 bases, the J end by 4 bases, with 10 bases between. CDR1 is SGHAT and CDR2 is FQNNGV in the germline V gene. The CDR3 DNA reads as TGTGCCAGCAGCTTAGACAGGGTGGGGAATCAGCCCCAGCATTTT. Translating gives CASSLDRVGNQPQHF.

This rearrangement joins TRBV19 to TRBJ1-5; maybe TRBD1 (5 bases). The CDR3 is 17 amino acids. V lost 1 base, J lost 0 bases, and 13 bases lay in between. The germline V gene has CDR1 LNHDA and CDR2 SQIVND (reference sequence). The CDR3 coding sequence is TGTGCCAGTAGTATAGTCGGGGCGGGGCATAGCAATCAGCCCCAGCATTTT. The encoded protein is CASSIVGAGHSNQPQHF.

The chain uses TRBV7-2 and TRBJ2-7; 12 positions match TRBD2. The CDR3 totals 17 residues. The trim removed 2 bases at V and 3 bases at J, leaving 8 bases unmatched. CDR1 and CDR2 (germline): SGHTA, FQGNSA. CDR3 in amino acids: CASSLQTSGRGDYEQYF. As DNA, the CDR3 is TGTGCCAGCAGCTTACAGACTAGCGGGAGAGGGGACTACGAGCAGTACTTC.

The chain has TRBV6-5 and TRBJ2-7, with D possibly matching TRBD1 (5 bases). Germline values: CDR1 MNHEY, CDR2 SVGAGI. The CDR3 runs to 14 residues. Trimming removed 6 bases from V and 3 bases from J, with 15 bases in between. The CDR3 DNA follows: TGTGCCAGCAGCTCCACTGGGGCCGTCTACGAGCAGTACTTC. It encodes CASSSTGAVYEQYF.

This chain's CDR3 is CASSLTQGTGELFF. Here the CDR3 DNA reads TGCGCCAGCAGCCTTACGCAGGGAACCGGGGAGCTGTTTTTT. The J gene is TRBJ2-2, the V gene TRBV5-1, with D possibly TRBD1 on 5 matching bases. The CDR3 totals 14 residues. V lost 4 bases, J lost 5 bases, and 12 bases lay in between. The germline gives CDR1 SGHRS, CDR2 YFSETQ.

This clone was seen a handful of times. The DNA for the CDR3 is TGTGCCAGCAGTTTTAAAACGGGGTCTGGCTACACCTTC. Encoded protein: CASSFKTGSGYTF. The chain carries TRBV27 and TRBJ1-2; D is ambiguous. CDR1 is MNHEY and CDR2 is SMNVEV in the germline V gene (reference sequence). The CDR3 runs 13 residues. Trimming took 3 bases from V and 7 from J, leaving 12 bases between them.

CDR3: CASRGQNVNTEAFF. DNA of the CDR3: TGTGCCAGCAGGGGACAAAACGTGAACACTGAAGCTTTCTTT. The rearrangement links TRBV2 to TRBJ1-1; a weak D match, TRBD1 (6 bases). V gave up 6 bases and J gave up 0 bases, with 11 bases separating them. The CDR3 has 14 residues. From germline, CDR1 is SNHLY and CDR2 FYNNEI.

The chain couples TRBV27 to TRBJ1-5, with 7 bases fitting TRBD1. Germline lookup yields CDR1 MNHEY and CDR2 SMNVEV (reference sequence). The CDR3 totals 14 residues. The trim removed 4 bases at V and 5 bases at J, leaving 5 bases unmatched. CDR3 region: CASSWGQRDQPQHF. CDR3 nucleotide sequence: TGTGCCAGCAGTTGGGGACAGCGGGATCAGCCCCAGCATTTT.

The rearrangement links TRBV12-5 to TRBJ2-7, with TRBD1 matching over 7 bases. The germline V gene has CDR1 LGHNT and CDR2 FRNRAP. The CDR3 runs to 13 residues. The V and J ends lost 7 bases and 3 bases, in that order; junction bases with no gene match: 6. CDR3 region: CASAKGQFYEQYF. The CDR3 DNA follows: TGTGCTAGTGCCAAGGGACAGTTCTACGAGCAGTACTTC.

The V and J genes are TRBV10-1 and TRBJ2-5; no clear D gene. The CDR3 consists of 16 residues. The V end lost 5 bases, the J end lost 4 bases, and 20 bases lay between the germline ends. CDR1 is WNHNN, CDR2 SYGVQD, per germline (reference sequence). The CDR3 sequence: CASSFLSLVNVETQYF. The CDR3 DNA reads TGCGCCAGCAGTTTCCTATCTTTAGTGAACGTAGAGACCCAGTACTTC.

J is TRBJ1-2 and V is TRBV19; D might be TRBD1 (5 bases). Between the trimmed V and J ends, which lost 5 bases and 3 bases, there was a span of 10 bases. Germline loops: CDR1 LNHDA, CDR2 SQIVND (reference sequence). CDR3 size: 13 residues. The CDR3 DNA follows: TGTGCCAGTAGTGTGGGGCTAGACTATGGCTACACCTTC. Amino acids: CASSVGLDYGYTF.

This clone has just one count. V gene TRBV5-6 combines with J gene TRBJ2-1; 9 nucleotides match TRBD2. V dropped 0 bases and J dropped 2; count of bases not matched to a gene: 3. The CDR3 runs 16 residues. CDR1 is SGHDT and CDR2 is YYEEEE in the germline V gene. CDR3 bases: TGTGCCAGCAGCTTGGGAGCTAGCGGGGCCTACAATGAGCAGTTCTTC. As protein: CASSLGASGAYNEQFF.

On this clone: The identical CDR3 is also encoded by other nucleotide sequences in the sample. J is TRBJ1-6 and V is TRBV9; 9 bases fit TRBD1. The length of the CDR3 is 14 residues. The V gene end was trimmed by 4 bases and the J gene end by 13 bases; junction bases not matched to a gene: 9. Germline CDR1 and CDR2: SGDLS and YYNGEE. CDR3 DNA: TGTGCCAGCAGCACAGGGGGCAGGGGATCCCCCCTCCACTTT. Translation gives CASSTGGRGSPLHF.

V gene TRBV6-5 combines with J gene TRBJ1-1; 7 nucleotides align to TRBD1. J lost 1 base, V lost 6 bases, and 5 bases had no gene match. This CDR3 is built from 14 residues. The germline V gene has CDR1 MNHEY and CDR2 SVGAGI. CDR3 nucleotides: TGTGCCAGCAGGGAACAGGGGTCGAACACTGAAGCTTTCTTT. Translation: CASREQGSNTEAFF.

There are a few counts of this clone. The rearrangement uses TRBV11-1 and TRBJ2-1; 11 bases align to TRBD2. CDR1 is SGHAT, CDR2 FQDESV, per germline (reference sequence). J gave up 1 base and V 5 bases, and 4 bases lay outside the gene matches. CDR3 length: 16 amino acids. The DNA for the CDR3 is TGTGCCAGCAGCCCAACTAGCGGGAGTTCCTACAATGAGCAGTTCTTC. This sequence encodes CASSPTSGSSYNEQFF.

The V gene is TRBV6-1, the J gene TRBJ2-3; TRBD1 aligns across 7 bases. V shed 4 bases and J 2 bases; nucleotides not matched to a gene: 3. The CDR3 consists of 14 residues. Per the germline V gene, CDR1 is MNHNS and CDR2 is SASEGT. The CDR3 coding sequence is TGTGCCAGCAGTGGGGGGACAGTCACAGATACGCAGTATTTT. Residues: CASSGGTVTDTQYF.

V and J are TRBV5-1 and TRBJ2-2; no clear D gene. Germline V gene data show CDR1 as SGHRS and CDR2 as YFSETQ. V was clipped by 2 bases and J by 8 bases, with 4 bases between them. CDR3 length: 11 amino acids. The CDR3 is CASSLQGELFF. The CDR3 DNA reads as TGCGCCAGCAGCTTACAGGGGGAGCTGTTTTTT.

This sequence joins TRBV7-9 and TRBJ2-1; D is unresolved. V lost 5 bases, J lost 10 bases, and 9 bases lay in between. The germline V gene encodes CDR1 SEHNR and CDR2 FQNEAQ (reference sequence). The CDR3 contains 11 residues. Here the CDR3 DNA reads TGTGCCAGCAGCGCCCCGCAGGAGCAGTTCTTC. Translated, it gives CASSAPQEQFF.

This clone was seen a single time. The J gene is TRBJ2-3, the V gene TRBV21-1; TRBD1 reflects the table's D call only, with no check against the DNA. TRBV21-1 is a documented pseudogene. The CDR3 has 15 residues. CDR3 in amino acids: CASSRQGRVSDTQYF. The CDR3 DNA follows: TGTGCCAGCAGCAGGCAGGGGAGAGTGTCGGATACGCAGTATTTT.

The chain uses TRBV6-6 and TRBJ1-1; 7 nucleotides line up with TRBD1. The V gene's germline CDR1 is MNHNY and CDR2 SVGAGI (reference sequence). V was pared by 8 bases and J by 1 base, with 7 bases of the junction left unmatched. The length of the CDR3 is 14 residues. The CDR3 DNA follows: TGTGCCAGCCGCGCGGGACAGTCGAACACTGAAGCTTTCTTT. Protein: CASRAGQSNTEAFF.

This clone appeared a few times. V usage is TRBV5-1 and J usage is TRBJ2-7, with TRBD2 identical over 10 bases. The CDR3 spans 15 residues. Germline lookup yields CDR1 SGHRS and CDR2 YFSETQ. The V and J ends lost 3 bases and 6 bases, in that order; junction bases with no gene match: 9. This CDR3 reads CASSSSGTSASEQYF. CDR3 nucleotides: TGCGCCAGCAGCTCTTCCGGGACTAGCGCTTCCGAGCAGTACTTC. The complete variable domain, with remaining parts taken from reference TRBV5-1 and TRBJ2-7, reads KAGVTQTPRYLIKTRGQQVTLSCSPISGHRSVSWYQQTPGQGLQFLFEYFSETQRNKGNFPGRFSGRQFSNSRSEMNVSTLELGDSALYLCASSSSGTSASEQYFGPGTRLTVT.

The CDR3 loop reads CASSSLAGGAYNEQFF. The CDR3 DNA is TGTGCCAGCAGTTCCCTGGCGGGGGGGGCCTACAATGAGCAGTTCTTC. V gene TRBV6-5 combines with J gene TRBJ2-1, with 9 bases that match TRBD2. Looked up from germline, CDR1 is MNHEY and CDR2 is SVGAGI. This CDR3 is built from 16 residues. The V segment lost 4 bases and the J segment 2 bases; nucleotides outside the gene matches: 6.